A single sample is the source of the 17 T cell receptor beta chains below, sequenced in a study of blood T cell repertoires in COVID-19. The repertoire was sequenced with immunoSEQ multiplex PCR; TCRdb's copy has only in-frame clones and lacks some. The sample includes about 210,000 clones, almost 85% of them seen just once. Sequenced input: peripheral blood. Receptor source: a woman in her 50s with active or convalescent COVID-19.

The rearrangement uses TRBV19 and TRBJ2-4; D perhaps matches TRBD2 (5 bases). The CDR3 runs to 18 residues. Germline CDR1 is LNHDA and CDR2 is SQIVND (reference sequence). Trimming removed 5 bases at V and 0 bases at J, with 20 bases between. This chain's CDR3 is CASSGSAGGTLAKNIQYF. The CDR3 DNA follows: TGTGCCAGTAGTGGCTCGGCAGGAGGTACCCTAGCCAAAAACATTCAGTACTTC.

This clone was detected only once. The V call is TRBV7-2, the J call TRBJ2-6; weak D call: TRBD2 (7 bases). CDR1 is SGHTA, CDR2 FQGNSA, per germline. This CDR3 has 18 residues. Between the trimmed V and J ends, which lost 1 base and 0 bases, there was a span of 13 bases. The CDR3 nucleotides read TGTGCCAGCAGCTTAGGGTTGGCGGGGGCCTCTGGGGCCAACGTCCTGACTTTC. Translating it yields CASSLGLAGASGANVLTF.

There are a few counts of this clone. CDR3 amino acids: CASSQGARGNTIYF. The CDR3 DNA is TGTGCCAGCAGCCAGGGGGCGCGGGGAAACACCATATATTTT. The V gene is TRBV3-1 (or the pseudogene TRBV3-2), the J gene TRBJ1-3; D might be TRBD1 (6 bases). Trimming removed 3 bases at V and 4 bases at J, with 10 bases between. Germline V CDR1 and CDR2: LGHDT, YNNKEL (reference sequence). The CDR3 runs 14 residues.

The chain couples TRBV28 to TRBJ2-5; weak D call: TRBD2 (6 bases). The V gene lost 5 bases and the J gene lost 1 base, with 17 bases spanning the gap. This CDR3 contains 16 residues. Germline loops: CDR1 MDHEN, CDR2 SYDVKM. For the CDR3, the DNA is TGTGCCAGCAGTCTCCCTGGGGCGGGGCGCCAAGAGACCCAGTACTTC. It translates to CASSLPGAGRQETQYF.

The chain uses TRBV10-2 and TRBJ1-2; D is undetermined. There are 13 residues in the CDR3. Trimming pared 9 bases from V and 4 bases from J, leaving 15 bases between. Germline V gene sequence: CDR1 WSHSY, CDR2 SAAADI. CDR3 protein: CASGDGVTYGYTF. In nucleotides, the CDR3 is TGCGCCAGTGGCGACGGGGTGACCTATGGCTACACCTTC.

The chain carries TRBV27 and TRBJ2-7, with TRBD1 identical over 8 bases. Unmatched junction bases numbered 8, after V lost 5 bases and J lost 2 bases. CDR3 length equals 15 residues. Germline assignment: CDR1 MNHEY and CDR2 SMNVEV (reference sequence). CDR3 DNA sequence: TGTGCCAGCAGTCCCACGGACAGGGTAACCTACGAGCAGTACTTC. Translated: CASSPTDRVTYEQYF.

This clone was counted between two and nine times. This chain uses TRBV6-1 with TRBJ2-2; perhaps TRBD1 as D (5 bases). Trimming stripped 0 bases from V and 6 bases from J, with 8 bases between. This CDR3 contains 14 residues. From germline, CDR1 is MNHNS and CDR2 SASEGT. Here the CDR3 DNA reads TGTGCCAGCAGTGAAGCGCCAGGGTCCGGGGAGCTGTTTTTT. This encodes CASSEAPGSGELFF.

CDR3 sequence: CASSSTGGPGQPQHF. CDR3 sequence (DNA): TGCGCCAGCAGCTCCACAGGGGGGCCCGGTCAGCCCCAGCATTTT. This sequence joins TRBV5-1 and TRBJ1-5; 8 bases are a match to TRBD1. Losses at the gene ends were 3 bases for V and 6 bases for J; bases not matched to a gene: 8. This CDR3 spans 15 amino acids. Per the germline V gene, CDR1 is SGHRS and CDR2 is YFSETQ. Full variable domain (rest looked up from reference TRBV5-1 and TRBJ1-5): KAGVTQTPRYLIKTRGQQVTLSCSPISGHRSVSWYQQTPGQGLQFLFEYFSETQRNKGNFPGRFSGRQFSNSRSEMNVSTLELGDSALYLCASSSTGGPGQPQHFGDGTRLSIL.

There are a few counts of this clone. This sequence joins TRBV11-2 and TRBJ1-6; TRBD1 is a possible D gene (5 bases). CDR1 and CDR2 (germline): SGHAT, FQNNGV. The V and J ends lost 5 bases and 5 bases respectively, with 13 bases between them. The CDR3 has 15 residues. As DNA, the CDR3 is TGTGCCAGCAGCACCCGGACAAGGAATAATTCACCCCTCCACTTT. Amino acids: CASSTRTRNNSPLHF.

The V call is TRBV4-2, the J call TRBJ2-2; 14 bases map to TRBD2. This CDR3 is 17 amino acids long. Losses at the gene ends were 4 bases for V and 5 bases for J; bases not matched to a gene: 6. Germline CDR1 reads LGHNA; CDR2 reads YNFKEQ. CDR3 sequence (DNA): TGTGCCAGCAGCCGGGGGACTAGCGGGAGAGGTACCGGGGAGCTGTTTTTT. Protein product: CASSRGTSGRGTGELFF.

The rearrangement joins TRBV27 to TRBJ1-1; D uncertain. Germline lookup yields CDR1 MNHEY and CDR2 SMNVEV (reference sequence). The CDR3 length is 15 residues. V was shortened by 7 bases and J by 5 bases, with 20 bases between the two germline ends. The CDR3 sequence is CASNPGRPGRTEAFF. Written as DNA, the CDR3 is TGTGCCAGCAACCCCGGCCGGCCGGGTCGGACTGAAGCTTTCTTT.

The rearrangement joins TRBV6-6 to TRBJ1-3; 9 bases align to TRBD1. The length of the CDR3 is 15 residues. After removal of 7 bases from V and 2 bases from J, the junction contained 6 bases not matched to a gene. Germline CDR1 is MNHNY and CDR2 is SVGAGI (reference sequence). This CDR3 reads CASTQDRGPGNTIYF. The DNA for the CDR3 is TGTGCCAGCACCCAGGACAGGGGCCCTGGAAACACCATATATTTT.

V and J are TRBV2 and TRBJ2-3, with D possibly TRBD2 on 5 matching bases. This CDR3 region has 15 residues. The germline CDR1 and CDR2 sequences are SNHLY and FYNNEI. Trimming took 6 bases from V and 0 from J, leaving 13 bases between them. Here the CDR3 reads CASRKEASSTDTQYF. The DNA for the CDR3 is TGTGCCAGCAGAAAGGAGGCGAGTAGCACAGATACGCAGTATTTT.

CDR3 protein: CASSRGPDGEKLFF. CDR3 coding DNA: TGTGCCAGCTCACGGGGTCCCGATGGTGAAAAACTGTTTTTT. V gene TRBV28 combines with J gene TRBJ1-4; D gene unclear. The germline gives CDR1 MDHEN, CDR2 SYDVKM. The CDR3 contains 14 residues. V dropped 8 bases and J dropped 7 bases, with 17 bases sitting between them.

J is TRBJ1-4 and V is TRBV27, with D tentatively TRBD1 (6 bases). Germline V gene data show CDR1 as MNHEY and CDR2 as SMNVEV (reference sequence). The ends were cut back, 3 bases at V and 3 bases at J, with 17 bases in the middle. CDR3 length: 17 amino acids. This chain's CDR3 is CASSFKAGVTANEKLFF. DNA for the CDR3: TGTGCCAGCAGTTTTAAGGCAGGGGTTACGGCTAATGAAAAACTGTTTTTT. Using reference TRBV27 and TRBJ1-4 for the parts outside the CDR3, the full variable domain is EAQVTQNPRYLITVTGKKLTVTCSQNMNHEYMSWYRQDPGLGLRQIYYSMNVEVTDKGDVPEGYKVSRKEKRNFPLILESPSPNQTSLYFCASSFKAGVTANEKLFFGSGTQLSVL.

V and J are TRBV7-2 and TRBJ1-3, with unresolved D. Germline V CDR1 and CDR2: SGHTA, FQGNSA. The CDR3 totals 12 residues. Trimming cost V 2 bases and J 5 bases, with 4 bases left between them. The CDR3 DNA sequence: TGTGCCAGCAGCTTAAGCAGAAACACCATATATTTT. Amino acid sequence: CASSLSRNTIYF. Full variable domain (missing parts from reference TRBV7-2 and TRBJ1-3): GAGVSQSPSNKVTEKGKDVELRCDPISGHTALYWYRQSLGQGLEFLIYFQGNSAPDKSGLPSDRFSAERTGGSVSTLTIQRTQQEDSAVYLCASSLSRNTIYFGEGSWLTVV.

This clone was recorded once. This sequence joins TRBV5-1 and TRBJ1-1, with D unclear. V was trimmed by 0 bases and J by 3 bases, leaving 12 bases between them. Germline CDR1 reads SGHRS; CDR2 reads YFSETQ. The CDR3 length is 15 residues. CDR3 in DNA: TGCGCCAGCAGCTTGGGGCCAGTACGGGACACTGAAGCTTTCTTT. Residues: CASSLGPVRDTEAFF.